The clone carrying this T cell receptor beta chain rates as medium-sized. The data belong to a study of OX40 agonist ivuxolimab in advanced cancers. Across the study: Allowance was made for prior anti-PD-1, anti-PD-L1 or anti-CTLA-4 therapy, and approximately 41% had some.

V was shortened by 5 bases and J by 4 bases, with 9 bases between the two germline ends. The CDR3 contains 13 residues. Germline lookup yields CDR1 MNHEY and CDR2 SMNVEV (reference sequence). Measured with immunoSEQ multiplex PCR; TCRdb has only the in-frame clones, and not every one. The data contain about 19,000 clones, over 70% of them singletons. This sequence joins TRBV27 and TRBJ2-1, with D possibly matching TRBD1 (5 bases). This TCR was sampled from an adult with an advanced solid tumor such as melanoma, head and neck, liver or kidney cancer. Sequences were derived from CD4+ or CD8+ T cells sorted from blood, sampled in a trial of the OX40 agonist ivuxolimab. The CDR3 bases are TGTGCCAGCAGTGACAGCCCTTACAATGAGCAGTTCTTC. Translating it yields CASSDSPYNEQFF.